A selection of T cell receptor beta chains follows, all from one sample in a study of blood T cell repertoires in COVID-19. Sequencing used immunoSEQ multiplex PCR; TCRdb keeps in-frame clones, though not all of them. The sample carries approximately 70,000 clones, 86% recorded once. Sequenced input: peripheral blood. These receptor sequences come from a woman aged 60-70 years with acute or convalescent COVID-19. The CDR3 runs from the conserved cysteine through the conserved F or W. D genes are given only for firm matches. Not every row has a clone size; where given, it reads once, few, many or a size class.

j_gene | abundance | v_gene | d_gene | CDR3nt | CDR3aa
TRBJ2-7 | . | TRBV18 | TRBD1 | TGTGCCAGCTCCCGGGACAGGGTCTCCTACGAGCAGTACTTC | CASSRDRVSYEQYF
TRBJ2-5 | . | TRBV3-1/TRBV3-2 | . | TGTGCCAGCAGCCAATCGTCAAGACAGCAAGAGACCCAGTACTTC | CASSQSSRQQETQYF
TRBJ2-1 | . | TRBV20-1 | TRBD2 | TGCAGTGCTAGTTCTAGCGGGGGTTCTGATGAGCAGTTCTTC | CSASSSGGSDEQFF
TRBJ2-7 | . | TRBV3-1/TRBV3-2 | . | TGTGCCAGCAGCCAGGGGGGAGAAAACAACGAGCAGTACTTC | CASSQGGENNEQYF
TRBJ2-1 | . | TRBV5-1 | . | TGCGCCAGCAGCTTGGTAACTACCGACAATGAGCAGTTCTTC | CASSLVTTDNEQFF
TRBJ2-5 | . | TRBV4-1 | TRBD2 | TGCGCCAGCAGCCAGACTCAGCGGGGGGGCTCGGAGACCCAGTACTTC | CASSQTQRGGSETQYF
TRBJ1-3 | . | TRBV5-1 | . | TGCGCCAGCAGCTTGGGTGGGGGCGCGAGAAACACCATATATTTT | CASSLGGGARNTIYF
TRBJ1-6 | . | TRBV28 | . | TGTGCCAGCCGTTTCGGGGGGGCAATCTATAATTCACCCCTCCACTTT | CASRFGGAIYNSPLHF
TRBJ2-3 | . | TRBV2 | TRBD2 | TGTGCCAGCAGTGGAGCTAGCGGGGGTAGGGATACGCAGTATTTT | CASSGASGGRDTQYF
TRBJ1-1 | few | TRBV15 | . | TGTGCCACCAGCAGAGATTCGAGGGCGGCTGAAGCTTTCTTT | CATSRDSRAAEAFF
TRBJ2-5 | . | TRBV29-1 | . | TGCAGCGTTGAATTTGACTACAGGGCCGGAGAGACCCAGTACTTC | CSVEFDYRAGETQYF
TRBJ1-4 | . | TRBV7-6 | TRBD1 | TGTGCCAGCAGCCGAGGGACAGGGGATAATGAAAAACTGTTTTTT | CASSRGTGDNEKLFF
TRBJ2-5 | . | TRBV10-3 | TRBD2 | TGTGCCATCAGTGAGAGGGCTAGCGGGGGGGAAGAGACCCAGTACTTC | CAISERASGGEETQYF
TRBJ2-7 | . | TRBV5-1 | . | TGCGCCAGCAAGTTGTTCGGAGAGAGCTACGAGCAGTACTTC | CASKLFGESYEQYF
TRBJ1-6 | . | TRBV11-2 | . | TGTGCCAGCAGCTTAGAACAGGGATACTATAATTCACCCCTCCACTTT | CASSLEQGYYNSPLHF
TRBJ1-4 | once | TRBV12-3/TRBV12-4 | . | TGTGCCAGCAGTTTCGGAGGAGAAAAACTGTTTTTT | CASSFGGEKLFF
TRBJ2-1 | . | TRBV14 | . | TGTGCCAGCAGCCAACTAGCTACCCACAATGAGCAGTTCTTC | CASSQLATHNEQFF
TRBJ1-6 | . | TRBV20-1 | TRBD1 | TGCAGTGCTAGTCAGGGGGTAGGTTCACCCCTCCACTTT | CSASQGVGSPLHF
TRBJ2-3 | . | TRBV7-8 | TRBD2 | TGTGCCAGCAGCTTAGTTAGCGGGGGGCCCCCCGGCACAGATACGCAGTATTTT | CASSLVSGGPPGTDTQYF
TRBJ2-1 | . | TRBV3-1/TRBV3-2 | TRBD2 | TGTGCCAGCAGCCCCGGACTAGCGGGGCAGTTCTTC | CASSPGLAGQFF
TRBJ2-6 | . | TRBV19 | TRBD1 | TGTGCCAGTAGTATTGATGGACAGGGGGCGGCTGGGGCCAACGTCCTGACTTTC | CASSIDGQGAAGANVLTF
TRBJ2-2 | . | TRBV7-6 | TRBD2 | TGTGCCAGCAGCTTAGTCATGGCGGGGGAGGACACCGGGGAGCTGTTTTTT | CASSLVMAGEDTGELFF
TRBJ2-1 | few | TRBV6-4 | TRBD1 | TGTGCCAGCAGTGCGGACAGGGCAACGGGTAATGAGCAGTTCTTC | CASSADRATGNEQFF
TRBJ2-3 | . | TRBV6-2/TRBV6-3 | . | TGTGCCAGCAGTTCTACTCGCACAGATACGCAGTATTTT | CASSSTRTDTQYF
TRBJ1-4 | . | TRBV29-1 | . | TGCAGCGCTTACAGATCGTTCAAGAATGAAAAACTGTTTTTT | CSAYRSFKNEKLFF
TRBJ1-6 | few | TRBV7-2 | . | TGTGCCAGCAGCTTTGTGGGGCCGCCGAATTCACCCCTCCACTTT | CASSFVGPPNSPLHF
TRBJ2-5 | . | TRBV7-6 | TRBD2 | TGTGCCAGCAACCGAGGCGGACTAGCGGGGGGACTCCAAGAGACCCAGTACTTC | CASNRGGLAGGLQETQYF
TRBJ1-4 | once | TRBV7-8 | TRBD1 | TGTGCCAGCAGCTTAGTTACAGGGGGAATGGAAAAACTGTTTTTT | CASSLVTGGMEKLFF
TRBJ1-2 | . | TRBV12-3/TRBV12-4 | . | TGTGCCAGCAGTACGGAGGGTATTAGCTACACCTTC | CASSTEGISYTF
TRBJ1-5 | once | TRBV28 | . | TGTGCCAGCACCTTGGGGGGGCGAGGCAATCAGCCCCAGCATTTT | CASTLGGRGNQPQHF
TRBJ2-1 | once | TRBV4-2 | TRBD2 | TGTGCCAGCAGCCAAGCCGAGGAGCGGGGAAGCAATGAGCAGTTCTTC | CASSQAEERGSNEQFF
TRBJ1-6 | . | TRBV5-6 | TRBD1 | TGTGCCAGCAGCTTGTATAGCTCCAGGGGGCTTGGTGGTTCACCCCTCCACTTT | CASSLYSSRGLGGSPLHF
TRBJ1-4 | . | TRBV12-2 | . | TGTGCAAGCCCGGACAGGGGGAATGAAAAACTGTTTTTT | CASPDRGNEKLFF
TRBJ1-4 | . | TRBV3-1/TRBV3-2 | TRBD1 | TGTGCCAGCAGCCAAACAGGGGGAGGTGAAAAACTGTTTTTT | CASSQTGGGEKLFF
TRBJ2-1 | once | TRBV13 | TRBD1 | TGTGCCAGCAGCTTAACAGGGGGCTACAATGAGCAGTTCTTC | CASSLTGGYNEQFF
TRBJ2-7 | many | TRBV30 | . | TGTGCCTGGAGCGCTGGGAGCTACGAGCAGTACTTC | CAWSAGSYEQYF
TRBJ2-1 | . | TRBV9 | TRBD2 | TGTGCCAGCAGCGTAGTCGGCGGGGGAAACAATGAGCAGTTCTTC | CASSVVGGGNNEQFF
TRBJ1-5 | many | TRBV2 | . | TGTGCCAGCAGGCGCGACATTAATAGCAATCAGCCCCAGCATTTT | CASRRDINSNQPQHF
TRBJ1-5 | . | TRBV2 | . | TGTGCCAGCAGTGCATCCAGGGGCAATCAGCCCCAGCATTTT | CASSASRGNQPQHF
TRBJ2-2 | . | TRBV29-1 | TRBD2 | TGCAGCGTTGAAGGAACCGGGACTAGCGAAGGCGGGGAGCTGTTTTTT | CSVEGTGTSEGGELFF
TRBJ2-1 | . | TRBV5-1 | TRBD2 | TGCGCCAGCAGCATACCTAGCGGGGACAATGAGCAGTTCTTC | CASSIPSGDNEQFF
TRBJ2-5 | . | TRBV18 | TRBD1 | TGTGCCAGCTCAAAGGGCGACAGGGGAGAGACCCAGTACTTC | CASSKGDRGETQYF
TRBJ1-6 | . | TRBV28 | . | TGTGCCAGCCGCCAGGGGAATCCTCCCCTCCACTTT | CASRQGNPPLHF
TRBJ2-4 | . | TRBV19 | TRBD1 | TGTGCCAGTAGCATTGGGGGACAGTTCCTAGCCAAAAACATTCAGTACTTC | CASSIGGQFLAKNIQYF
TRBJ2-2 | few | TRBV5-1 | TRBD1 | TGCGCCAGCAGCTTGCCGCTATCGGGACAGGGAAACACCGGGGAGCTGTTTTTT | CASSLPLSGQGNTGELFF
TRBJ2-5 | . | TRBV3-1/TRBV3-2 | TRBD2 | TGTGCCAGCAGCTGGACTAGCGGGGGGGCCGGAGAGACCCAGTACTTC | CASSWTSGGAGETQYF
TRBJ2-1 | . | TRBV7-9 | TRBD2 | TGTGCCAGCAGCTTCTCGGGACTAGCAACTGGCAATGAGCAGTTCTTC | CASSFSGLATGNEQFF
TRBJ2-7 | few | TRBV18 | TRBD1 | TGTGCCAGCTCACAACAGGACAGGGGTCACGAGCAGTACTTC | CASSQQDRGHEQYF
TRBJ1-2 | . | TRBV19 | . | TGTGCCAGTAGTATCGGGATACAAGTTCACTATGGCTACACCTTC | CASSIGIQVHYGYTF